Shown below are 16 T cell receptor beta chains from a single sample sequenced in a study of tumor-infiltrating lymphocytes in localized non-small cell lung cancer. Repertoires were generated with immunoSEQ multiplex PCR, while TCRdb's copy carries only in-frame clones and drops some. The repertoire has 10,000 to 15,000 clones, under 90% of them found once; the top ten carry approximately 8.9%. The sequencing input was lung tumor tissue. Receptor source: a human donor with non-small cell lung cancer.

The DNA of the CDR3 is TGTGCCAGCAACCACCAGCAGGAGTACGAGCAGTACTTC. This gives the protein CASNHQQEYEQYF. This chain joins TRBV7-8 and TRBJ2-7; D remains unclear. The CDR3 is 13 residues long. Trimming left V 7 bases short and J 4 bases short, with 14 bases between. In germline, CDR1 is SGHVS, CDR2 FQNEAQ.

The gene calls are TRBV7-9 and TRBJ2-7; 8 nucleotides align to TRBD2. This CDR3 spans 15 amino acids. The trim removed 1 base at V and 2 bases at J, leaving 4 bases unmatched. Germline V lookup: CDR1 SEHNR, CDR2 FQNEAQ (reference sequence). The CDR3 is CASSLGPGLAYEQYF. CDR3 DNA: TGTGCCAGCAGCTTAGGGCCGGGACTAGCCTACGAGCAGTACTTC.

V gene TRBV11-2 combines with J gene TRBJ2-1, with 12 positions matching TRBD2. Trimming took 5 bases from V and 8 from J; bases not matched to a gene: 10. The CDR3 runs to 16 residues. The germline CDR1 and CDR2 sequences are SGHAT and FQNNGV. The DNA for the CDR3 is TGTGCCAGCAGCCAAGAGTCTAGCGGGAGGGTTGATGAGCAGTTCTTC. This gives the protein CASSQESSGRVDEQFF.

CDR3 protein: CASSQILQVGYEQYF. The CDR3 DNA reads as TGCGCCAGCAGCCAAATACTTCAGGTGGGCTACGAGCAGTACTTC. This sequence joins TRBV4-1 and TRBJ2-7; D not certain. This CDR3 has 15 residues. V was clipped by 2 bases and J by 3 bases, with 14 bases between them. Germline V gene sequence: CDR1 MGHRA, CDR2 YSYEKL.

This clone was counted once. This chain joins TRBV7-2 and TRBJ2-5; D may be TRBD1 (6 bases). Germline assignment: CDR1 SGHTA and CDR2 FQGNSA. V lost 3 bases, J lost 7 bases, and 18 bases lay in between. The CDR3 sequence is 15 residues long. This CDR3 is CASSFPGIQGRTQYF. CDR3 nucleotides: TGTGCCAGCAGCTTTCCGGGAATACAGGGCCGGACCCAGTACTTC.

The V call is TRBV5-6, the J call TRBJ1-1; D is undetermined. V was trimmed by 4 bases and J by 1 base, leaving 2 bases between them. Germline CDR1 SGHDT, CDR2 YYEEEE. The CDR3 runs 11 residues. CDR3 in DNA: TGTGCCAGCAGCCAGAACACTGAAGCTTTCTTT. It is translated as CASSQNTEAFF.

The CDR3 region is CASSVVAGPEGERNTEAFF. Here the CDR3 DNA reads TGTGCCAGCAGCGTAGTCGCGGGTCCGGAGGGGGAAAGGAACACTGAAGCTTTCTTT. V gene TRBV9 combines with J gene TRBJ1-1, with D perhaps matching TRBD1 (6 bases). The germline V gene encodes CDR1 SGDLS and CDR2 YYNGEE. The CDR3 spans 19 residues. Deletions cut 0 bases from V and 1 base from J, with 22 bases between.

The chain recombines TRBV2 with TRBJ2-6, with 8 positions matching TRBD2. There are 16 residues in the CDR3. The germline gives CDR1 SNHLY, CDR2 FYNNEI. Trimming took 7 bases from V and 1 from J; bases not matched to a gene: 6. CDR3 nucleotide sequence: TGTGCCAGCAAAGCGGGAGCGATTTCTGGGGCCAACGTCCTGACTTTC. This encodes CASKAGAISGANVLTF.

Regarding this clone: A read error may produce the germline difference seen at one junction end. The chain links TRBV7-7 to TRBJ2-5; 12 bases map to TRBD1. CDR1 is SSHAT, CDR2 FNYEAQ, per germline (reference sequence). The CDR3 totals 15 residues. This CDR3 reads CASTLGQGAGETQYF. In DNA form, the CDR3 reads TGTGCTAGCACCCTGGGACAGGGGGCGGGAGAGACCCAGTACTTC.

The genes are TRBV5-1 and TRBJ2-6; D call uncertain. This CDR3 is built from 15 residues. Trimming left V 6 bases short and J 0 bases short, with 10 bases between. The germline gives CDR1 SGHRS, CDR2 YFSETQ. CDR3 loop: CASKATSSGANVLTF. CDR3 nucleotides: TGCGCCAGCAAGGCTACCAGCTCTGGGGCCAACGTCCTGACTTTC.

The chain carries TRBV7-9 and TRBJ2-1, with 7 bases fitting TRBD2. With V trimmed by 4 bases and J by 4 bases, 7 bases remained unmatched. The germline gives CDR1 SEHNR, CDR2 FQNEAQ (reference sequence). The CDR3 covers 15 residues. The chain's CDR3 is CASSSGTTPYNEQFF. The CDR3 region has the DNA TGTGCCAGCAGCTCCGGGACTACCCCTTACAATGAGCAGTTCTTC.

The CDR3 loop reads CAWRGGLAGGRETQYF. For the CDR3, the DNA is TGTGCCTGGAGAGGGGGACTAGCGGGAGGGAGGGAGACCCAGTACTTC. The chain uses TRBV30 and TRBJ2-5, with TRBD2 matching 16 bases. This CDR3 spans 16 amino acids. The germline V gene encodes CDR1 GTSNPN and CDR2 SVGIG (reference sequence). V was clipped by 3 bases and J by 5 bases; unmatched bases: 6.

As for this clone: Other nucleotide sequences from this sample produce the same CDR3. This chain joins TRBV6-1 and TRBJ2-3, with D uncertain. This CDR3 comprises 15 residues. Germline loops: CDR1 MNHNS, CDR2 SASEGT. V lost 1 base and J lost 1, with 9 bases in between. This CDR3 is CASSEGLGRTDTQYF. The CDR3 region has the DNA TGTGCCAGCAGTGAAGGGTTGGGTCGCACAGATACGCAGTATTTT.

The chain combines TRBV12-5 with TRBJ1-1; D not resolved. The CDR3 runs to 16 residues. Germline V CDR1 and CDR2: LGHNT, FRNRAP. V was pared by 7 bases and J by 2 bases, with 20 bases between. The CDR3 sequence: CASVREVNRANTEAFF. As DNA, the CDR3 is TGTGCTAGTGTTCGGGAAGTGAACAGAGCCAACACTGAAGCTTTCTTT. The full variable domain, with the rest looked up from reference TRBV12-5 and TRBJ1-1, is DARVTQTPRHKVTEMGQEVTMRCQPILGHNTVFWYRQTMMQGLELLAYFRNRAPLDDSGMPKDRFSAEMPDATLATLKIQPSEPRDSAVYFCASVREVNRANTEAFFGQGTRLTVV.

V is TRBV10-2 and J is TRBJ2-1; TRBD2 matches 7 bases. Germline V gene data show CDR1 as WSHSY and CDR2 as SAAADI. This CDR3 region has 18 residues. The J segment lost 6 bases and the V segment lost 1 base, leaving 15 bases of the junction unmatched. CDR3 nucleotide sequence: TGCGCCAGCAGTGAGTACGAACCACCGGGACTAATAGTCAATGAGCAGTTCTTC. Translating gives CASSEYEPPGLIVNEQFF.

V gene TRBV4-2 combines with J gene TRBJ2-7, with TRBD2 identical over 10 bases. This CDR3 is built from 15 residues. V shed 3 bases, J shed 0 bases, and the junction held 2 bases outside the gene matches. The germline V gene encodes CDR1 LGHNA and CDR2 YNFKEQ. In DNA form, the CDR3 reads TGTGCCAGCAGCCAGCCTAGCGGGAGCTCCTACGAGCAGTACTTC. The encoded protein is CASSQPSGSSYEQYF.